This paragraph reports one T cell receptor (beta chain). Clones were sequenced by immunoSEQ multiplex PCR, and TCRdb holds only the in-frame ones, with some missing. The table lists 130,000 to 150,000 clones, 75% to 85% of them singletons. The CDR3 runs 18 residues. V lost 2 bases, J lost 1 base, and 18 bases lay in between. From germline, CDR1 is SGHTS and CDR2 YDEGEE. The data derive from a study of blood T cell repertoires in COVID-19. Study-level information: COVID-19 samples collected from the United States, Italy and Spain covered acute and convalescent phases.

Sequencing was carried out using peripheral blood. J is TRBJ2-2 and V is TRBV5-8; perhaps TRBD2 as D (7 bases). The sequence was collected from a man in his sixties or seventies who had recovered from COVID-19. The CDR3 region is CASSFRPGGRQNTGELFF. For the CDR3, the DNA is TGTGCCAGCAGCTTTCGCCCCGGGGGGCGTCAGAACACCGGGGAGCTGTTTTTT.